This TCR beta chain was captured by sequencing in a study of blood T cell repertoires in COVID-19. The CDR3 consists of 15 residues. Germline V lookup: CDR1 SGHTA, CDR2 FQGNSA. Unmatched junction bases numbered 9, after V lost 2 bases and J lost 8 bases. This clone appeared a few times. TCRdb's table, derived via immunoSEQ multiplex PCR, lists solely in-frame clones and lacks some. The sample lists approximately 70,000 clones; around four fifths were seen once. The chain combines TRBV7-2 with TRBJ2-1, with 7 bases aligning to TRBD2. The sequence was collected from a woman aged 45-65 years with acute or convalescent COVID-19. Sequencing was done on a sample of peripheral blood. CDR3 amino acids: CASSLFWEGTDEQFF. In DNA, the CDR3 is TGTGCCAGCAGCTTATTTTGGGAGGGCACGGATGAGCAGTTCTTC.